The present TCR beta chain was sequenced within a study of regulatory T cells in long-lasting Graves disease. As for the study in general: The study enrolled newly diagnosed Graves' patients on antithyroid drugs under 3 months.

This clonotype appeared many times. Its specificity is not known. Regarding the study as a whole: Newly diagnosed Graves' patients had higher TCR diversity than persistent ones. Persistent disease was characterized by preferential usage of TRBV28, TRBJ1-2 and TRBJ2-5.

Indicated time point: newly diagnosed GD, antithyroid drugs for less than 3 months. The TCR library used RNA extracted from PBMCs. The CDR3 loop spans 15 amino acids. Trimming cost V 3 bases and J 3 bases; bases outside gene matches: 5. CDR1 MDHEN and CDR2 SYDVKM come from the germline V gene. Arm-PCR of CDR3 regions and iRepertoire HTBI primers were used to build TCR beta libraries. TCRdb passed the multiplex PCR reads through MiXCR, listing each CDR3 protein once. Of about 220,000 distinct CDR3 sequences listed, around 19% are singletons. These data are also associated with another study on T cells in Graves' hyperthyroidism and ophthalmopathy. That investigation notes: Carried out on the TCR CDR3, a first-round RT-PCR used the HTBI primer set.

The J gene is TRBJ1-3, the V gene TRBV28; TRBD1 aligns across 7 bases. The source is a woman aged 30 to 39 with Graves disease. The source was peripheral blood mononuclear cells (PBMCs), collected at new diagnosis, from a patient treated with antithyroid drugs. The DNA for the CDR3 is TGTGCCAGCAGTTTGGTGGACAGGCATGGAAACACCATATATTTT. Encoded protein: CASSLVDRHGNTIYF.